The rows below give T cell receptor beta chains drawn from one sample of a study of control samples from healthy donors and cancer patients. Method: immunoSEQ multiplex PCR; TCRdb's copy keeps in-frame clones and lacks some. In the table there are tens of thousands of clones, approximately 82% of which are singletons. The sequencing sample was made of blood. These receptors were obtained from an older woman in good health. Each CDR3 is given with its conserved first and last residue. D genes are given only for firm matches. For some rows the clone size is stated as once, few or many, or as a class when expanded; others skip it.

V	J	size	D	CDR3	DNA
TRBV19	TRBJ2-1	-	-	CASSIQAGSYNEQFF	TGTGCCAGTAGTATACAGGCGGGGTCCTACAATGAGCAGTTCTTC
TRBV10-3	TRBJ1-5	-	-	CAISESGMSNQPQHF	TGTGCCATCAGTGAGTCAGGGATGAGCAATCAGCCCCAGCATTTT
TRBV2	TRBJ2-1	few	TRBD2	CASSARLAGSNNEQFF	TGTGCCAGCAGCGCCAGGCTAGCGGGATCCAACAATGAGCAGTTCTTC
TRBV6-5	TRBJ1-1	-	TRBD1	CASNQGQGVTEAFF	TGTGCCAGCAACCAAGGACAGGGGGTCACTGAAGCTTTCTTT
TRBV24-1	TRBJ2-1	many	TRBD1	CATSGIGQGSSYNEQFF	TGTGCCACCAGTGGGATAGGACAGGGAAGCTCCTACAATGAGCAGTTCTTC
TRBV5-8	TRBJ1-5	-	TRBD1	CASSLWTGEYSNQPQHF	TGTGCCAGCAGCTTGTGGACAGGGGAATATAGCAATCAGCCCCAGCATTTT
TRBV2	TRBJ2-5	-	TRBD1	CASSQRGTAQETQYF	TGTGCCAGCAGTCAGAGGGGGACAGCCCAAGAGACCCAGTACTTC
TRBV28	TRBJ1-1	-	-	CATRLTNTEAFF	TGTGCCACGCGGTTAACGAACACTGAAGCTTTCTTT
TRBV14	TRBJ2-7	-	TRBD1	CASSHLTGSLDEQYF	TGTGCCAGCAGCCACCTGACAGGGAGTCTCGACGAGCAGTACTTC
TRBV4-1	TRBJ2-5	few	TRBD1	CASSPDRGPSGETQYF	TGCGCCAGCAGCCCAGACAGGGGCCCATCAGGAGAGACCCAGTACTTC
TRBV19	TRBJ1-1	-	-	CASSMMVSNTEAFF	TGTGCCAGTAGTATGATGGTATCGAACACTGAAGCTTTCTTT
TRBV6-6	TRBJ1-1	-	-	CASSPPGEGTEAFF	TGTGCCAGCAGTCCTCCAGGGGAGGGCACTGAAGCTTTCTTT
TRBV2	TRBJ2-1	-	-	CASSEGNSNEQFF	TGTGCCAGCAGTGAGGGTAACAGTAATGAGCAGTTCTTC
TRBV5-1	TRBJ1-5	-	TRBD1	CASSLTGGAYNQPQHF	TGCGCCAGCAGCTTAACAGGGGGCGCTTACAATCAGCCCCAGCATTTT
TRBV11-2	TRBJ1-1	-	-	CASSFRQANTEAFF	TGTGCCAGCAGCTTTCGACAGGCGAACACTGAAGCTTTCTTT